The 10 T cell receptor beta chains below all came from one sample that was sequenced in a study of regulatory T cells in long-lasting Graves disease. According to the study, TCR beta libraries were built with iRepertoire HTBI primers and CDR3-region Arm-PCR. TCRdb processed the multiplex PCR reads anew with MiXCR; each CDR3 protein has one entry. The data hold 620,000 or so distinct CDR3 sequences, with under 20% observed a single time. Time point denoted: newly diagnosed GD, antithyroid drugs for less than 3 months. Extracted RNA from PBMCs served as the source of the TCR library. These data were also filed under a second study, of T cells in Graves' hyperthyroidism and ophthalmopathy.

The source material was peripheral blood mononuclear cells (PBMCs), sampled at new diagnosis, from a patient treated with antithyroid drugs. These receptors came from a woman in her thirties with Graves disease.

This clonotype was seen just once. The chain recombines TRBV12-3 or TRBV12-4 with TRBJ2-2, with 14 positions matching TRBD2. The trim removed 7 bases at V and 5 bases at J, leaving 21 bases unmatched. This CDR3 comprises 21 residues. This chain's CDR3 is CASTQNYGGTSGSSGTGELFF. The CDR3 DNA reads TGTGCCAGCACCCAAAACTATGGGGGGACTAGCGGGAGTTCGGGTACCGGGGAGCTGTTTTTT.

The J gene is TRBJ2-2, the V gene TRBV29-1; D may match TRBD1 or TRBD2 (5 bases each). Germline CDR1 and CDR2: SQVTM and ANQGSEA. This CDR3 region has 15 residues. V lost 6 bases, J lost 4 bases, and 18 bases lay in between. The CDR3 region has the DNA TGCAGCGTCCATCCGGGACCGGCGGGCACCGGGGAGCTGTTTTTT. This sequence encodes CSVHPGPAGTGELFF.

This clonotype was counted only a few times. This chain joins TRBV14 and TRBJ1-6; D is possibly TRBD1 (5 bases). CDR1 SGHDN and CDR2 FVKESK come from the germline V gene. The length of the CDR3 is 15 residues. The V end lost 4 bases, the J end lost 10 bases, and 17 bases lay between the germline ends. The CDR3 reads CASSLSQGASSPLHF. The CDR3 DNA follows: TGTGCCAGCAGCCTATCGCAGGGTGCTTCCTCACCCCTCCACTTT.

This clonotype was counted ten times or more. The chain has TRBV28 and TRBJ2-3; D possibly corresponds to TRBD2 (5 bases). V was pared by 5 bases and J by 0 bases, with 12 bases between. In germline, CDR1 is MDHEN, CDR2 SYDVKM. CDR3 length equals 15 residues. The CDR3 is CASSRWELSTDTQYF. For the CDR3, the DNA is TGTGCCAGCAGTCGCTGGGAGTTGAGCACAGATACGCAGTATTTT.

The table lists this clonotype with many counts. The V gene is TRBV2, the J gene TRBJ1-2, with D maybe TRBD1 (5 bases). The CDR3 is made up of 14 amino acids. Germline loops: CDR1 SNHLY, CDR2 FYNNEI. V gave up 5 bases and J gave up 4 bases, with 14 bases separating them. DNA for the CDR3: TGTGCCAGCAGTCCTACCACAGGCGCCTATGGCTACACCTTC. It translates to CASSPTTGAYGYTF.

This clonotype was counted between two and nine times. Germline is not matched at one junction end, which may reflect a read error. This chain uses TRBV28 with TRBJ1-1, with D perhaps TRBD1 (5 bases). CDR1 is MDHEN, CDR2 SYDVKM, per germline. This CDR3 contains 9 residues. The CDR3: CASGQRILF. In DNA, the CDR3 is TGTGCCAGCGGACAACGGATCCTCTTT.

At least ten counts were recorded for this clonotype. V is TRBV11-2 and J is TRBJ1-2, with D perhaps matching TRBD1 (6 bases). This CDR3 is built from 15 residues. V lost 5 bases and J lost 3, with 16 bases in between. Germline CDR1 is SGHAT and CDR2 is FQNNGV. This CDR3 is CASSERSTGDYGYTF. CDR3 in DNA: TGTGCCAGCAGCGAACGTTCGACAGGCGACTATGGCTACACCTTC.

In its sample, this clonotype was seen many times. The chain joins TRBV6-8 to TRBJ2-3; 7 bases align to TRBD1. The germline CDR1 and CDR2 sequences are MNHGY and SAAAGT. Germline trimming cut 5 bases from V and 2 bases from J; bases unmatched to any gene: 13. The CDR3 consists of 17 residues. The CDR3 bases are TGTGCCAGCAGTAGCCCGGGACAGCCGGTGGACACAGATACGCAGTATTTT. This codes for CASSSPGQPVDTDTQYF.

This clonotype was recorded many times. The CDR3 loop reads CASSKDVFWTSGSSDTQYF. For the CDR3, the DNA is TGTGCCAGCAGTAAGGACGTGTTTTGGACTAGCGGGAGCTCAGATACGCAGTATTTT. The rearrangement links TRBV12-3 or TRBV12-4 to TRBJ2-3, with 13 positions matching TRBD2. This CDR3 is built from 19 residues. V was pared by 5 bases and J by 4 bases, with 15 bases of the junction left unmatched.

This clonotype was counted many times. This chain joins TRBV20-1 and TRBJ2-1, with D possibly being TRBD2 (5 bases). Trimming took off 3 bases at V and 8 bases at J, with 17 bases between the two ends. CDR1 is DFQATT and CDR2 is SNEGSKA in the germline V gene (reference sequence). The CDR3 has 14 residues. CDR3 amino acids: CSASLSSRSDEQFF. Here the CDR3 DNA reads TGCAGTGCTAGTTTGTCTAGCCGAAGTGATGAGCAGTTCTTC.